Presented here are 26 T cell receptor beta chains from one specimen sequenced in a study of T cell changes during pregnancy in multiple sclerosis. Assay used: immunoSEQ multiplex PCR; TCRdb lists only in-frame clones, some missing. The sample yields fewer than 50,000 clones, 94% seen once. This sample comprised CD8+ T cells from peripheral blood mononuclear cells, obtained before pregnancy. These receptors were collected from a female donor with multiple sclerosis, enrolled in a pregnancy study.

This clone was seen only once. The CDR3 nucleotides read TGTGCCAGCAGCGTAGCAAGTCTAGCGGGAGGAACCTACAATGAGCAGTTCTTC. Protein: CASSVASLAGGTYNEQFF. The V and J genes are TRBV9 and TRBJ2-1, with TRBD2 identical over 11 bases. CDR3 length: 18 amino acids. The germline gives CDR1 SGDLS, CDR2 YYNGEE. Trimming removed 0 bases from V and 2 bases from J; junction bases left unmatched: 7.

This chain links TRBV5-4 with TRBJ2-7; no definite D call. The CDR3 is 13 amino acids. V was pared by 1 base and J by 4 bases, with 9 bases between. Germline V gene lookup returns CDR1 SGHNT and CDR2 YYREEE (reference sequence). CDR3 nucleotides: TGTGCCAGCAGCTTGCTTGGAGATTACGAGCAGTACTTC. Translated, it gives CASSLLGDYEQYF.

This chain uses TRBV19 with TRBJ1-1; 7 positions agree with TRBD1. Trimming cost V 7 bases and J 1 base; bases outside gene matches: 9. Germline CDR1 is LNHDA and CDR2 is SQIVND (reference sequence). This CDR3 spans 15 amino acids. This CDR3 reads CASTQQDRRNTEAFF. CDR3 nucleotides: TGTGCCAGTACCCAACAGGACAGGAGGAACACTGAAGCTTTCTTT.

The rearrangement uses TRBV5-6 and TRBJ2-3; 10 bases align to TRBD2. Unmatched junction bases numbered 10, after V lost 3 bases and J lost 0 bases. Germline V lookup: CDR1 SGHDT, CDR2 YYEEEE. This CDR3 spans 18 amino acids. The CDR3 DNA sequence: TGTGCCAGCAGCTACACTACTCCTAGCGGGAGCAGCACAGATACGCAGTATTTT. This sequence encodes CASSYTTPSGSSTDTQYF.

The genes are TRBV25-1 and TRBJ2-7; 9 positions agree with TRBD1. The V and J ends lost 3 bases and 2 bases, in that order; junction bases with no gene match: 5. The germline V gene encodes CDR1 MGHDK and CDR2 SYGVNS. The CDR3 extends over 15 amino acids. The CDR3 DNA reads as TGTGCCAGCAGTGATCCGGGACAGGGAACCTACGAGCAGTACTTC. This translates into CASSDPGQGTYEQYF.

The V gene is TRBV7-9, the J gene TRBJ1-3; 9 positions match TRBD1. Germline V gene data show CDR1 as SEHNR and CDR2 as FQNEAQ (reference sequence). V shed 5 bases, J shed 1 base, and the junction held 3 bases outside the gene matches. CDR3 size: 15 residues. CDR3 bases: TGTGCCAGCAGCCTCGGACAGGGGTCTGGAAACACCATATATTTT. This sequence encodes CASSLGQGSGNTIYF.

The rearrangement uses TRBV5-6 and TRBJ2-5; TRBD1 aligns across 8 bases. V shed 1 base, J shed 3 bases, and the junction held 11 bases outside the gene matches. Germline values: CDR1 SGHDT, CDR2 YYEEEE. This CDR3 has 17 amino acids. Here the CDR3 reads CASSLSALGQGEETQYF. The CDR3 DNA reads as TGTGCCAGCAGCTTGTCAGCCCTTGGACAGGGCGAAGAGACCCAGTACTTC.

The rearrangement joins TRBV5-5 to TRBJ1-4; a possible D gene is TRBD1 (5 bases). Looked up from germline, CDR1 is SGHKS and CDR2 is YYEKEE (reference sequence). Trimming took 4 bases from V and 0 from J, leaving 16 bases between them. The CDR3 has 17 amino acids. The CDR3 nucleotides are TGTGCCAGCAGCCCTAACACAGGCGCCGCAACTAATGAAAAACTGTTTTTT. Its translation: CASSPNTGAATNEKLFF.

The chain combines TRBV27 with TRBJ1-1, with a tentative D call TRBD1 (5 bases). V was cut by 2 bases and J by 5 bases, with 15 bases left in between. The CDR3 loop spans 15 amino acids. The germline V gene encodes CDR1 MNHEY and CDR2 SMNVEV (reference sequence). This CDR3 is CASSLEGGAGTEAFF. As DNA, the CDR3 is TGTGCCAGCAGTTTAGAGGGTGGGGCGGGGACTGAAGCTTTCTTT.

The V and J genes are TRBV6-1 and TRBJ2-1, with TRBD2 identical over 11 bases. Trimming cost V 6 bases and J 4 bases; bases outside gene matches: 5. This CDR3 contains 15 residues. Germline V gives CDR1 MNHNS, CDR2 SASEGT. CDR3 in DNA: TGTGCCAGCAGCCTTCTAGCGGGAGGATACAATGAGCAGTTCTTC. This codes for CASSLLAGGYNEQFF.

This chain connects TRBV19 to TRBJ2-7; D is perhaps TRBD1 (6 bases). CDR3 size: 12 residues. Germline loops: CDR1 LNHDA, CDR2 SQIVND (reference sequence). The ends were cut back, 6 bases at V and 4 bases at J, with 10 bases in the middle. Here the CDR3 DNA reads TGTGCCAGTAGACAGGGACCATACGAGCAGTACTTC. This sequence encodes CASRQGPYEQYF.

The genes are TRBV9 and TRBJ1-1; 10 bases align to TRBD1. The CDR3 consists of 17 residues. V lost 0 bases to trimming and J lost 5 bases; unmatched junction nucleotides: 10. The germline V gene has CDR1 SGDLS and CDR2 YYNGEE. The CDR3 sequence: CASSVERGTGAGTEAFF. The CDR3 DNA reads as TGTGCCAGCAGCGTAGAGAGGGGGACAGGGGCGGGAACTGAAGCTTTCTTT.

V is TRBV25-1 and J is TRBJ2-7; 9 bases align to TRBD1. Germline CDR1 reads MGHDK; CDR2 reads SYGVNS. The CDR3 is made up of 13 amino acids. The junction had 2 bases not matched to a gene; V was cut back by 6 bases and J by 2 bases. The CDR3 loop reads CASRGTGTYEQYF. The CDR3 DNA reads TGTGCCAGCAGAGGGACAGGGACCTACGAGCAGTACTTC.

This chain connects TRBV27 to TRBJ2-7, with D possibly being TRBD2 (6 bases). The CDR3 has 15 amino acids. Germline V CDR1 and CDR2: MNHEY, SMNVEV (reference sequence). V lost 4 bases and J 2 bases, leaving 15 bases between the germline ends. The CDR3 DNA reads as TGTGCCAGCAGTTCCCGAGCGGGCCCGGCCTACGAGCAGTACTTC. Translating it yields CASSSRAGPAYEQYF.

V usage is TRBV7-9 and J usage is TRBJ1-2, with TRBD1 matching over 11 bases. J was trimmed by 12 bases and V by 1 base; bases with no gene match: 4. The CDR3 covers 13 residues. Germline CDR1 is SEHNR and CDR2 is FQNEAQ (reference sequence). The CDR3 region is CASSLGRDRGDTF. CDR3 sequence (DNA): TGTGCCAGCAGCTTAGGTCGGGACAGGGGGGACACCTTC.

The rearrangement joins TRBV15 to TRBJ1-2; 8 nucleotides align to TRBD1. This CDR3 is built from 17 residues. The germline V gene encodes CDR1 LNHNV and CDR2 YYDKDF (reference sequence). The ends lost 5 bases at V and 4 bases at J; junction bases unmatched: 15. The CDR3 DNA is TGTGCCACCAGCTCTAACCTCGAGACAGGGGCCGGCTATGGCTACACCTTC. Residues: CATSSNLETGAGYGYTF.

The chain is built from TRBV27 and TRBJ2-7, with 9 bases aligning to TRBD1. After removal of 4 bases from V and 3 bases from J, the junction contained 7 bases not matched to a gene. CDR1 is MNHEY and CDR2 is SMNVEV in the germline V gene (reference sequence). CDR3 length: 15 residues. CDR3 sequence (DNA): TGTGCCAGCAGTTACACCGGGACAGGGAGCTACGAGCAGTACTTC. Its translation: CASSYTGTGSYEQYF.

The V call is TRBV2, the J call TRBJ1-2; D unclear. Germline CDR1 SNHLY, CDR2 FYNNEI. CDR3 length: 15 amino acids. The V end lost 1 base, the J end lost 4 bases, and 13 bases lay between the germline ends. This CDR3 reads CASSEGYGLPYGYTF. The DNA for the CDR3 is TGTGCCAGCAGTGAAGGTTACGGACTTCCCTATGGCTACACCTTC.

The CDR3 reads CASSTTSAPSTDTQYF. The DNA of the CDR3 is TGTGCCAGCAGTACCACTAGCGCCCCTAGCACAGATACGCAGTATTTT. The chain has TRBV9 and TRBJ2-3; 7 nucleotides align to TRBD2. Germline V gene sequence: CDR1 SGDLS, CDR2 YYNGEE. The junction had 9 bases not matched to a gene; V was cut back by 5 bases and J by 0 bases. This CDR3 has 16 residues.

This clone was recorded only once. The chain is built from TRBV27 and TRBJ2-7; D is possibly TRBD1 (6 bases). The V gene's germline CDR1 is MNHEY and CDR2 SMNVEV (reference sequence). V lost 5 bases, J lost 0 bases, and 11 bases lay in between. CDR3 length: 14 residues. The CDR3 region is CASSTLQGSYEQYF. The CDR3 nucleotides are TGTGCCAGCAGTACCCTACAGGGCTCCTACGAGCAGTACTTC.

The chain couples TRBV10-3 to TRBJ1-2; 9 nucleotides agree with TRBD1. The V gene end was trimmed by 8 bases and the J gene end by 2 bases; junction bases not matched to a gene: 6. Germline V gene lookup returns CDR1 ENHRY and CDR2 SYGVKD. This CDR3 has 14 residues. CDR3 amino acids: CAIGTGGKNYGYTF. The DNA of the CDR3 is TGTGCCATCGGCACAGGGGGCAAGAACTATGGCTACACCTTC.

CDR3 nucleotides: TGTGCCAGCAGTTTAGGAGTCTCTCCTACTAGAGAGCAGTACTTC. The encoded protein is CASSLGVSPTREQYF. The rearrangement uses TRBV27 and TRBJ2-7; the D gene is possibly TRBD2 (5 bases). The CDR3 has 15 residues. Trimming took off 2 bases at V and 7 bases at J, with 18 bases between the two ends. The germline gives CDR1 MNHEY, CDR2 SMNVEV (reference sequence).

The chain joins TRBV5-5 to TRBJ2-7; TRBD1 is a possible D gene (6 bases). Per germline, CDR1 SGHKS and CDR2 YYEKEE (reference sequence). V was clipped by 5 bases and J by 3 bases, with 18 bases between them. The CDR3 length is 15 residues. CDR3 sequence reads: CASSLTGRTFYEQYF. CDR3 DNA sequence: TGTGCCAGCAGTCTGACAGGACGCACTTTCTACGAGCAGTACTTC. The variable domain in full, completed from reference TRBV5-5 and TRBJ2-7, reads DAGVTQSPTHLIKTRGQQVTLRCSPISGHKSVSWYQQVLGQGPQFIFQYYEKEERGRGNFPDRFSARQFPNYSSELNVNALLLGDSALYLCASSLTGRTFYEQYFGPGTRLTVT.

The CDR3 loop reads CASSSTLTNYGYTF. The DNA of the CDR3 is TGTGCCAGCAGTTCGACACTGACTAACTATGGCTACACCTTC. The chain recombines TRBV6-6 with TRBJ1-2; D ambiguous. V was trimmed by 4 bases and J by 0 bases, leaving 9 bases between them. The V gene's germline CDR1 is MNHNY and CDR2 SVGAGI (reference sequence). The CDR3 runs to 14 residues.

The gene calls are TRBV5-6 and TRBJ2-1; D is undetermined. The V gene lost 1 base and the J gene lost 10 bases, with 12 bases spanning the gap. The CDR3 has 13 amino acids. The germline V gene encodes CDR1 SGHDT and CDR2 YYEEEE. DNA for the CDR3: TGTGCCAGCAGCTTGTCTCTACCTCAAGAGCAGTTCTTC. Its translation is CASSLSLPQEQFF. Full variable domain (rest looked up from reference TRBV5-6 and TRBJ2-1): DAGVTQSPTHLIKTRGQQVTLRCSPKSGHDTVSWYQQALGQGPQFIFQYYEEEERQRGNFPDRFSGHQFPNYSSELNVNALLLGDSALYLCASSLSLPQEQFFGPGTRLTVL.

In this sample, this clone turned up once. This sequence joins TRBV28 and TRBJ1-1; D is uncertain. Germline CDR1 MDHEN, CDR2 SYDVKM. V was cut by 2 bases and J by 3 bases, with 7 bases left in between. This CDR3 is 13 amino acids long. For the CDR3, the DNA is TGTGCCAGCAGTTTAACGGGGTACACTGAAGCTTTCTTT. This sequence encodes CASSLTGYTEAFF.